The 14 T cell receptor beta chains presented below share a single source sample, sequenced in a study of a mutant IDH1 vaccine in newly diagnosed glioma. For these TCRs, the target antigens are not known. The time point denotes: week 11, during vaccination. Each vaccine dose was 300 ug of mutant IDH1 20-mer peptide, with topical imiquimod. Only in-frame clones appear in the TCRdb table, and some are missing; sequencing was by immunoSEQ multiplex PCR. The sample includes about 36,000 clones, about four fifths seen only once; the top ten take around 15%. This specimen consisted of peripheral blood mononuclear cells (PBMCs), obtained from a glioma patient whose treatment included an IDH1 peptide vaccine. Receptors originate from a woman in her thirties with glioma. Some clones in this sample may be carry-over from other donors' samples.

This rearrangement joins TRBV6-6 to TRBJ1-2; D is uncertain. The germline gives CDR1 MNHNY, CDR2 SVGAGI (reference sequence). Trimming stripped 9 bases from V and 1 base from J, with 12 bases between. The CDR3 extends over 13 amino acids. The CDR3 spells CASISDGNYGYTF. The CDR3 DNA reads TGTGCCAGTATATCCGACGGTAACTATGGCTACACCTTC.

V usage is TRBV30 and J usage is TRBJ2-7; maybe TRBD2 (6 bases). The V gene's germline CDR1 is GTSNPN and CDR2 SVGIG (reference sequence). V shed 2 bases and J shed 5 bases, with 13 bases lying between them. The CDR3 length is 13 residues. The CDR3 loop is CAWSQGGGNEQYF. CDR3 sequence (DNA): TGTGCCTGGAGTCAGGGAGGTGGAAACGAGCAGTACTTC. Together with reference TRBV30 and TRBJ2-7, the CDR3 gives the full variable domain: SQTIHQWPATLVQPVGSPLSLECTVEGTSNPNLYWYRQAAGRGLQLLFYSVGIGQISSEVPQNLSASRPQDRQFILSSKKLLLSDSGFYLCAWSQGGGNEQYFGPGTRLTVT.

V and J are TRBV30 and TRBJ1-4; TRBD1 is a possible D gene (6 bases). Trimming took 0 bases from V and 8 from J, leaving 7 bases between them. Looked up from germline, CDR1 is GTSNPN and CDR2 is SVGIG (reference sequence). CDR3 length: 12 amino acids. Here the CDR3 reads CAWSVQGEKLFF. CDR3 nucleotides: TGTGCCTGGAGTGTCCAGGGGGAAAAACTGTTTTTT.

In its sample, this clone was seen a few times. V usage is TRBV5-6 and J usage is TRBJ2-3, with D possibly called TRBD1 or TRBD2 (5 bases each). The CDR3 has 12 residues. From germline, CDR1 is SGHDT and CDR2 YYEEEE. V was clipped by 0 bases and J by 6 bases, with 5 bases between them. CDR3 sequence: CASSLGGDTQYF. The CDR3 DNA sequence: TGTGCCAGCAGCTTGGGGGGGGATACGCAGTATTTT. Complete variable domain (other parts from reference TRBV5-6 and TRBJ2-3): DAGVTQSPTHLIKTRGQQVTLRCSPKSGHDTVSWYQQALGQGPQFIFQYYEEEERQRGNFPDRFSGHQFPNYSSELNVNALLLGDSALYLCASSLGGDTQYFGPGTRLTVL.

The chain uses TRBV2 and TRBJ1-3; maybe TRBD1 (6 bases). Germline CDR1 and CDR2: SNHLY and FYNNEI. The CDR3 totals 16 residues. Trimming took 3 bases from V and 2 from J, leaving 14 bases between them. The CDR3, as DNA: TGTGCCAGCAGTGAGGAGGGGGAAGGCGCTGGAAACACCATATATTTT. Its translation is CASSEEGEGAGNTIYF.

The V and J genes are TRBV7-9 and TRBJ2-3, with 9 nucleotides matching TRBD1. This CDR3 has 16 amino acids. Per the germline V gene, CDR1 is SEHNR and CDR2 is FQNEAQ (reference sequence). J gave up 0 bases and V 5 bases, and 6 bases lay outside the gene matches. CDR3 in DNA: TGTGCCAGCAGCCCCCGGGACAGGGCTAGCACAGATACGCAGTATTTT. It encodes CASSPRDRASTDTQYF. Looking up the rest from reference TRBV7-9 and TRBJ2-3 gives the full variable domain: DTGVSQNPRHKITKRGQNVTFRCDPISEHNRLYWYRQTLGQGPEFLTYFQNEAQLEKSRLLSDRFSAERPKGSFSTLEIQRTEQGDSAMYLCASSPRDRASTDTQYFGPGTRLTVL.

The chain is built from TRBV19 and TRBJ2-5; D is unresolved. Deletions cut 3 bases from V and 5 bases from J, with 4 bases between. From germline, CDR1 is LNHDA and CDR2 SQIVND (reference sequence). There are 11 residues in the CDR3. CDR3 sequence (DNA): TGTGCCAGTAGTATTAGTGAGACCCAGTACTTC. It codes for CASSISETQYF.

In this sample, this clone turned up a few times. The gene calls are TRBV30 and TRBJ1-5; unclear D gene. Germline-derived CDR1 and CDR2 are GTSNPN and SVGIG (reference sequence). The V end was cut by 0 bases, the J end by 1 base, with 4 bases between. The CDR3 sequence is 13 residues long. CDR3 region: CAWSVGSNQPQHF. The CDR3, as DNA: TGTGCCTGGAGTGTAGGGAGCAATCAGCCCCAGCATTTT. The full variable domain, with the rest looked up from reference TRBV30 and TRBJ1-5, is SQTIHQWPATLVQPVGSPLSLECTVEGTSNPNLYWYRQAAGRGLQLLFYSVGIGQISSEVPQNLSASRPQDRQFILSSKKLLLSDSGFYLCAWSVGSNQPQHFGDGTRLSIL.

The chain employs TRBV6-1 and TRBJ1-3; 7 nucleotides align to TRBD1. The CDR3 contains 14 residues. The junction had 6 bases not matched to a gene; V was cut back by 7 bases and J by 3 bases. The V gene's germline CDR1 is MNHNS and CDR2 SASEGT. CDR3 DNA sequence: TGTGCCAGCAATAGGAGGGGGCATGGAAACACCATATATTTT. This sequence encodes CASNRRGHGNTIYF.

The chain employs TRBV30 and TRBJ2-7; 11 nucleotides match TRBD1. The V and J ends lost 3 bases and 2 bases, in that order; junction bases with no gene match: 3. The CDR3 spans 14 residues. Per the germline V gene, CDR1 is GTSNPN and CDR2 is SVGIG (reference sequence). CDR3: CAWSQGQGAYEQYF. CDR3 DNA sequence: TGTGCCTGGAGCCAGGGACAGGGGGCCTACGAGCAGTACTTC.

This sequence joins TRBV7-9 and TRBJ2-7, with TRBD2 identical over 12 bases. Germline V lookup: CDR1 SEHNR, CDR2 FQNEAQ (reference sequence). The CDR3 runs to 15 residues. V dropped 8 bases and J dropped 5; count of bases not matched to a gene: 10. The CDR3 DNA reads TGTGCCAGCGGAAGACTAGCGGGAGCTGTAAACGAGCAGTACTTC. This sequence encodes CASGRLAGAVNEQYF.

This chain joins TRBV6-1 and TRBJ1-1; a weak D match, TRBD1 (5 bases). CDR1 is MNHNS and CDR2 is SASEGT in the germline V gene. The V end was cut by 7 bases, the J end by 3 bases, with 9 bases between. This CDR3 region has 12 residues. CDR3 sequence reads: CASKGTDTEAFF. The DNA for the CDR3 is TGTGCCAGCAAGGGGACGGACACTGAAGCTTTCTTT.

This chain uses TRBV30 with TRBJ1-1; 7 positions match TRBD1. CDR1 is GTSNPN, CDR2 SVGIG, per germline (reference sequence). The V and J ends lost 0 bases and 0 bases, in that order; junction bases with no gene match: 13. The CDR3 totals 18 residues. CDR3 sequence reads: CAWSVVLFYGQVNTEAFF. CDR3 in DNA: TGTGCCTGGAGTGTGGTCCTTTTTTACGGACAGGTGAACACTGAAGCTTTCTTT.

This clone came up a few times. This chain connects TRBV7-9 to TRBJ2-2; D call uncertain. Trimming pared 1 base from V and 8 bases from J, leaving 8 bases between. The germline CDR1 and CDR2 sequences are SEHNR and FQNEAQ (reference sequence). The CDR3 is 13 residues long. In DNA, the CDR3 is TGTGCCAGCAGCTTAGATCGCGTTGGGGAGCTGTTTTTT. This codes for CASSLDRVGELFF.